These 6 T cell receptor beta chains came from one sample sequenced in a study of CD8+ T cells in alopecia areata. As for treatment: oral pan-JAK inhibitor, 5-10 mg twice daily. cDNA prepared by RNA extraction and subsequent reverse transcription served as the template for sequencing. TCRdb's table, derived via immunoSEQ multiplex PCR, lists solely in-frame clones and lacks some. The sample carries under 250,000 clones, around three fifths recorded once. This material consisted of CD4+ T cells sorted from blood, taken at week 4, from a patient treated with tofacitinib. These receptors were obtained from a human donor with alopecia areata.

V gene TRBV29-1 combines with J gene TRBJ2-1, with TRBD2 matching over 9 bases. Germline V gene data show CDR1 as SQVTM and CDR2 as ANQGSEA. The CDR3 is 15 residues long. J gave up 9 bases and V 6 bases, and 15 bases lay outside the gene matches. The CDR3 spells CSVGLASGLSIEQFF. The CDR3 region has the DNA TGCAGCGTGGGACTAGCCTCTGGGTTATCAATTGAGCAGTTCTTC.

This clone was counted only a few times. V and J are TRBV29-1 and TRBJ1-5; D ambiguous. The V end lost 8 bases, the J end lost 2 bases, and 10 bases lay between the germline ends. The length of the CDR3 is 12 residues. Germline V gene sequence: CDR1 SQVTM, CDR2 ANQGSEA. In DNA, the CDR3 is TGCAGCACTTCAGAGGGCAATCAGCCCCAGCATTTT. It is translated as CSTSEGNQPQHF.

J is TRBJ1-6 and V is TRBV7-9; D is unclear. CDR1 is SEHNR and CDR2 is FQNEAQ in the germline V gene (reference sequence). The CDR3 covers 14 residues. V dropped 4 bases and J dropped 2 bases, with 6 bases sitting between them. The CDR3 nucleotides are TGTGCCAGCAGCTCCGGGACCTATAATTCACCCCTCCACTTT. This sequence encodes CASSSGTYNSPLHF.

This chain's CDR3 is CSAVGRRGQPQHF. In DNA, the CDR3 is TGCAGCGCCGTAGGACGGAGGGGACAGCCCCAGCATTTT. This chain connects TRBV29-1 to TRBJ1-5; tentative D call: TRBD1 (5 bases). The CDR3 is 13 residues long. Germline V CDR1 and CDR2: SQVTM, ANQGSEA. Trimming stripped 7 bases from V and 7 bases from J, with 17 bases between.

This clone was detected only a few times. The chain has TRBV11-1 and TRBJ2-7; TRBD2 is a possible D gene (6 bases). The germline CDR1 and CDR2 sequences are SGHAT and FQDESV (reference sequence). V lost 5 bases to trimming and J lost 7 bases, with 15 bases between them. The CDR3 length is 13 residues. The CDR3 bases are TGTGCCAGCAGCCAGGGACTCGCTCGGGAGCAGTACTTC. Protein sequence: CASSQGLAREQYF. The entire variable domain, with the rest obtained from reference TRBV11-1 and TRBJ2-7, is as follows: EAEVAQSPRYKITEKSQAVAFWCDPISGHATLYWYRQILGQGPELLVQFQDESVVDDSQLPKDRFSAERLKGVDSTLKIQPAELGDSAMYLCASSQGLAREQYFGPGTRLTVT.

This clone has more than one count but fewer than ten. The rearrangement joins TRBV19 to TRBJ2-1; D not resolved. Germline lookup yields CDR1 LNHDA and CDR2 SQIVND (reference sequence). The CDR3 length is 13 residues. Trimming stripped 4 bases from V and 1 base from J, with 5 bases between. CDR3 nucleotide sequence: TGTGCCAGTAGTACAGCATCCTACAATGAGCAGTTCTTC. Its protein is CASSTASYNEQFF.